This T cell receptor (beta chain) came from a study of shared clonotypes between healthy human individuals. Concerning this clone itself: Its target is not known.

Sequencing was at deep level. Researchers sequenced unsorted PBMC DNA using ten immunoSEQ deep assay plates. Libraries were prepared by immunoSEQ multiplex PCR; TCRdb keeps only in-frame clonotypes and omits some of them. The table has approximately 470,000 clones, more than 65% seen once. Study-level findings and limits: The diversity represented, both genetic and in exposure history, was limited by few donors.

The CDR3 has 15 residues. The germline V gene has CDR1 SGHDT and CDR2 YYEEEE. Trimming shortened V by 4 bases and J by 0 bases, and 11 bases separated the two germline ends. The source material was PBMCs. The J gene is TRBJ2-1, the V gene TRBV5-6; D call uncertain. This TCR derives from a woman in her 40s in good health. Some clones in this sample may be carry-over from other donors' samples. The DNA for the CDR3 is TGTGCCAGCAGCATAGGAACAAGCTCCTACAATGAGCAGTTCTTC. As protein: CASSIGTSSYNEQFF.